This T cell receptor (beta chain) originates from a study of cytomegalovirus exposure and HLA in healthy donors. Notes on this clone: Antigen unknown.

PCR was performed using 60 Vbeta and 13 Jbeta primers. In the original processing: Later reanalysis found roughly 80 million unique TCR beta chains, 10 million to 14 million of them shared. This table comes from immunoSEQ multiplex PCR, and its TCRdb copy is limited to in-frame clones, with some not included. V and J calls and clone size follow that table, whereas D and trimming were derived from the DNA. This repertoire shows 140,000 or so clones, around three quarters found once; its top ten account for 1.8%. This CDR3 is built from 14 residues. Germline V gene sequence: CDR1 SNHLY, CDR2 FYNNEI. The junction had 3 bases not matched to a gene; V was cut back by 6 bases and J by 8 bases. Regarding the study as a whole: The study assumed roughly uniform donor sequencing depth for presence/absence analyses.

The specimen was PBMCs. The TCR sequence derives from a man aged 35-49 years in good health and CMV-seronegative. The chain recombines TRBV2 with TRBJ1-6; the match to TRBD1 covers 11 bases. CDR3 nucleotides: TGTGCCAGCAGGGACAGGGGGCGAGATTCACCCCTCCACTTT. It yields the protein CASRDRGRDSPLHF.